These 23 T cell receptor beta chains originate from one sample sequenced in a study of blood T cell repertoires in COVID-19 (TCRdb year 2020). The library relied on the immunoSEQ multiplex PCR assay. Drawn from immuneACCESS, this table holds only the in-frame rearrangements with V and J called that TCRdb kept. Clones are partly lost; checked studies trace under half to an unresolved V gene and leave the rest unexplained. This sample lists 300,000 to 400,000 clones; 89% were detected once. The ten top clones hold about 5% of the sample. Source material: PBMCs or T cells enriched from blood (not recorded which). These receptors all come from a man between 60 and 75 years old who had recovered from COVID-19.

The genes are TRBV4-1 and TRBJ1-4; 7 nucleotides align to TRBD1. With 1 base clipped from V and 8 bases from J, the junction kept 10 bases outside the gene matches. Germline assignment: CDR1 MGHRA and CDR2 YSYEKL. This CDR3 is built from 16 residues. The CDR3 loop reads CASSQVSRQGREKLFF. The CDR3 bases are TGCGCCAGCAGCCAAGTCTCGAGACAGGGTAGGGAAAAACTGTTTTTT.

V is TRBV28 and J is TRBJ1-5; D is unresolved. Deletions cut 3 bases from V and 7 bases from J, with 7 bases between. The CDR3 runs to 12 residues. Looked up from germline, CDR1 is MDHEN and CDR2 is SYDVKM. CDR3 nucleotides: TGTGCCAGCAGTTTGCCGGGACAGCCCCAGCATTTT. Translating it yields CASSLPGQPQHF.

The chain recombines TRBV5-1 with TRBJ2-7, with D tentatively TRBD1 (8 bases). V was clipped by 0 bases and J by 3 bases, with 13 bases between them. Germline lookup yields CDR1 SGHRS and CDR2 YFSETQ. The CDR3 spans 15 residues. The CDR3 coding sequence is TGCGCCAGCAGCTTGGACAGGGGGGGAGTCTACGAGCAGTACTTC. Translated, it gives CASSLDRGGVYEQYF.

The V and J genes are TRBV2 and TRBJ2-3; 9 nucleotides match TRBD2. Germline trimming cut 3 bases from V and 9 bases from J; bases unmatched to any gene: 7. This CDR3 spans 14 amino acids. Germline-derived CDR1 and CDR2 are SNHLY and FYNNEI. CDR3 nucleotides: TGTGCCAGCAGTGACCGTCCGGGACTAGCAACGCAGTATTTT. Protein product: CASSDRPGLATQYF.

This chain uses TRBV5-4 with TRBJ2-1; 11 nucleotides align to TRBD2. Trimming cost V 0 bases and J 9 bases; bases outside gene matches: 14. Per the germline V gene, CDR1 is SGHNT and CDR2 is YYREEE (reference sequence). This CDR3 is 18 amino acids long. The CDR3 reads CASSLGGLAGGLLGEQFF. CDR3 DNA sequence: TGTGCCAGCAGCTTGGGGGGCCTAGCGGGAGGACTCCTCGGTGAGCAGTTCTTC.

This chain uses TRBV28 with TRBJ1-2; a possible D gene is TRBD1 (6 bases). This CDR3 has 13 residues. Trimming took 7 bases from V and 6 from J, leaving 15 bases between them. The germline gives CDR1 MDHEN, CDR2 SYDVKM. The CDR3: CASTTLQGNGYTF. The CDR3, as DNA: TGTGCCAGCACCACCCTACAGGGTAATGGCTACACCTTC.

This clone occurred once. The chain has TRBV28 and TRBJ1-1, with a tentative D call TRBD1 (6 bases). V was cut by 4 bases and J by 3 bases, with 12 bases left in between. The CDR3 covers 14 residues. The germline V gene has CDR1 MDHEN and CDR2 SYDVKM. The CDR3 DNA follows: TGTGCCAGCAGTTCTTTACAGGGCCACACTGAAGCTTTCTTT. It translates to CASSSLQGHTEAFF. Using reference TRBV28 and TRBJ1-1 for the parts outside the CDR3, the full variable domain is DVKVTQSSRYLVKRTGEKVFLECVQDMDHENMFWYRQDPGLGLRLIYFSYDVKMKEKGDIPEGYSVSREKKERFSLILESASTNQTSMYLCASSSLQGHTEAFFGQGTRLTVV.

The rearrangement joins TRBV21-1 to TRBJ1-5; the listed D gene, TRBD1, was not tested against the DNA. TRBV21-1 is flagged as a pseudogene. The length of the CDR3 is 14 residues. CDR3 region: CASLARCRNQPQHF. The CDR3 region has the DNA TGTGCCAGCCTCGCCAGGTGTAGAAATCAGCCCCAGCATTTT.

The chain carries TRBV10-3 and TRBJ2-7; D possibly corresponds to TRBD2 (5 bases). Trimming cost V 4 bases and J 0 bases, with 10 bases left between them. Germline CDR1 and CDR2: ENHRY and SYGVKD. This CDR3 region has 14 residues. CDR3 sequence: CAISAPGSSYEQYF. CDR3 nucleotides: TGTGCCATCAGTGCGCCGGGAAGCTCCTACGAGCAGTACTTC.

V and J are TRBV21-1 and TRBJ2-3; the table gives TRBD2 as D, unverified against the DNA. TRBV21-1 is marked as a pseudogene. The CDR3 is made up of 14 amino acids. The CDR3 loop is CASSKVVNSDTQYF. CDR3 DNA sequence: TGTGCCAGCAGCAAAGTGGTCAACTCAGATACGCAGTATTTT.

The rearrangement links TRBV3-1 (or the pseudogene TRBV3-2) to TRBJ1-2, with TRBD1 identical over 11 bases. The CDR3 contains 15 residues. Germline CDR1 is LGHDT and CDR2 is YNNKEL (reference sequence). With 5 bases clipped from V and 2 bases from J, the junction kept 4 bases outside the gene matches. CDR3 amino acids: CASSFRDRGNYGYTF. Here the CDR3 DNA reads TGTGCCAGCAGCTTCCGGGACAGGGGGAACTATGGCTACACCTTC.

This clone was counted a few times. The chain is built from TRBV20-1 and TRBJ2-3; D ambiguous. The length of the CDR3 is 20 residues. CDR1 DFQATT and CDR2 SNEGSKA come from the germline V gene (reference sequence). Deletions cut 3 bases from V and 2 bases from J, with 30 bases between. The CDR3 loop is CSASLFSASRRSLPTDTQYF. The CDR3 region has the DNA TGCAGTGCTAGTTTATTTTCAGCTTCAAGGCGTTCACTACCCACAGATACGCAGTATTTT.

The chain couples TRBV7-9 to TRBJ2-5; 8 bases are a match to TRBD2. Germline V gene data show CDR1 as SEHNR and CDR2 as FQNEAQ (reference sequence). V shed 5 bases and J 1 base; nucleotides not matched to a gene: 9. This CDR3 is built from 16 residues. The CDR3 spells CASSPRGSGSQETQYF. The CDR3 region has the DNA TGTGCCAGCAGCCCCAGGGGAAGCGGGAGCCAAGAGACCCAGTACTTC.

V gene TRBV7-2 combines with J gene TRBJ1-5; 9 positions agree with TRBD1. CDR1 and CDR2 (germline): SGHTA, FQGNSA. V gave up 5 bases and J gave up 5 bases; unmatched junction bases: 7. The CDR3 has 15 residues. The CDR3 region is CASSTRTGEDQPQHF. The DNA for the CDR3 is TGTGCCAGCAGCACCCGGACAGGGGAGGATCAGCCCCAGCATTTT.

CDR3 DNA sequence: TGTGCCAGCTCACCCCGAGCGGGAGGGCCGGGAGAGCAGTACTTC. Translating gives CASSPRAGGPGEQYF. The rearrangement joins TRBV18 to TRBJ2-7, with 10 bases aligning to TRBD2. From germline, CDR1 is KGHSH and CDR2 LQKENI. CDR3 length equals 15 residues. V dropped 3 bases and J dropped 7; count of bases not matched to a gene: 9.

This clone was detected only once. This rearrangement joins TRBV6-5 to TRBJ2-7; D possibly corresponds to TRBD1 (6 bases). V gave up 6 bases and J gave up 1 base, with 13 bases separating them. Germline loops: CDR1 MNHEY, CDR2 SVGAGI. There are 14 residues in the CDR3. CDR3 sequence: CASRGAGSSYEQYF. CDR3 bases: TGTGCCAGCAGGGGGGCAGGATCTTCCTACGAGCAGTACTTC.

This clone was counted once. This chain connects TRBV27 to TRBJ1-5, with D unresolved. This CDR3 is built from 15 residues. The V end was cut by 6 bases, the J end by 2 bases, with 14 bases between. Per the germline V gene, CDR1 is MNHEY and CDR2 is SMNVEV (reference sequence). CDR3 residues: CASSPSRLGNQPQHF. The DNA of the CDR3 is TGTGCCAGCAGCCCCTCCAGGCTTGGCAATCAGCCCCAGCATTTT.

Turning to this clone: Its ends do not fully match the called genes, so a read error is possible. The V gene is TRBV7-9, the J gene TRBJ1-1; no reliable D call. The germline V gene encodes CDR1 SEHNR and CDR2 FQNEAQ (reference sequence). The CDR3 runs to 13 residues. The CDR3, as DNA: TGTGCCAGCACCTTAAGCACGAACACTGAAGCTTTCTTT. Translating it yields CASTLSTNTEAFF.

V and J are TRBV2 and TRBJ2-7; 9 bases align to TRBD2. The ends lost 3 bases at V and 9 bases at J; junction bases unmatched: 12. Germline V gene lookup returns CDR1 SNHLY and CDR2 FYNNEI. The CDR3 is 15 amino acids. In nucleotides, the CDR3 is TGTGCCAGCAGTGATATAGCGGGAGAAATTAGAGGGCAGTACTTC. Translation gives CASSDIAGEIRGQYF.

The genes are TRBV7-2 and TRBJ2-1; possible D gene TRBD1, 5 bases. Germline lookup yields CDR1 SGHTA and CDR2 FQGNSA. This CDR3 is 16 amino acids long. V was cut by 4 bases and J by 5 bases, with 18 bases left in between. CDR3 in amino acids: CASSSKPGIQDNEQFF. The CDR3 DNA follows: TGTGCCAGCAGCTCAAAACCAGGGATACAGGACAATGAGCAGTTCTTC.

This clone turned up a few times. Other DNA sequences in the sample encode the same CDR3. CDR3 bases: TGTGCCAGCAGCCAAGCAGACACTGAAGCTTTCTTT. Its protein product is CASSQADTEAFF. This chain links TRBV3-1 (or the pseudogene TRBV3-2) with TRBJ1-1; D is unclear. V lost 1 base and J lost 3, with 3 bases in between. The length of the CDR3 is 12 residues. Germline V lookup: CDR1 LGHDT, CDR2 YNNKEL (reference sequence).

The CDR3 sequence: CASSSSGQPQHF. CDR3 DNA: TGTGCCAGCAGCTCCAGCGGTCAGCCCCAGCATTTT. This chain joins TRBV11-2 and TRBJ1-5; D uncertain. The CDR3 sequence is 12 residues long. Trimming took 4 bases from V and 6 from J, leaving 7 bases between them. Germline V gene lookup returns CDR1 SGHAT and CDR2 FQNNGV. The full variable domain, in which reference TRBV11-2 and TRBJ1-5 provide the parts outside the CDR3, is EAGVAQSPRYKIIEKRQSVAFWCNPISGHATLYWYQQILGQGPKLLIQFQNNGVVDDSQLPKDRFSAERLKGVDSTLKIQPAKLEDSAVYLCASSSSGQPQHFGDGTRLSIL.

The rearrangement links TRBV3-1 (or the pseudogene TRBV3-2) to TRBJ2-3, with 7 bases matching TRBD1. Germline V CDR1 and CDR2: LGHDT, YNNKEL (reference sequence). V gave up 8 bases and J gave up 0 bases; unmatched junction bases: 5. This CDR3 comprises 14 residues. The DNA of the CDR3 is TGTGCCAGCTCGGACAGGATTAGCACAGATACGCAGTATTTT. Encoded protein: CASSDRISTDTQYF.